Described below is a single T cell receptor (beta chain) sequence and its context. The antigen is unknown. CDR1 and CDR2 (germline): LGHNA, YNFKEQ. The CDR3 totals 15 residues. The germline V and J ends were trimmed by 4 bases and 4 bases, with 14 bases remaining between them. This specimen comes from a study of T cell responses to AZD1222 COVID-19 vaccine. Overall study findings and caveats: Baseline seropositives among AZD1222 recipients totaled only 5 or 6.

Sequenced by immunoSEQ multiplex PCR; TCRdb stores in-frame clones only, minus some. The sample lists over 110,000 clones, approximately 89% occurring once. The V gene is TRBV4-2, the J gene TRBJ1-5, with D possibly TRBD1 on 6 matching bases. The sequences come from peripheral blood, collected on day 0 of AZD1222 vaccination. This receptor was taken from an adult in good health. The chain's CDR3 is CASSPLLGQNQPQHF. The CDR3 region has the DNA TGTGCCAGCAGCCCCCTATTAGGACAGAATCAGCCCCAGCATTTT.